A single sample is the source of the 31 T cell receptor beta chains below, sequenced in a study of blood T cell repertoires in COVID-19. Sequencing used immunoSEQ multiplex PCR; TCRdb keeps in-frame clones, though not all of them. The sample has roughly 83,000 clones; more than 70% are singletons. Sample: peripheral blood. Every receptor here comes from a man aged 50-60 years with active COVID-19.

The chain joins TRBV29-1 to TRBJ2-7; 8 bases align to TRBD2. The germline CDR1 and CDR2 sequences are SQVTM and ANQGSEA. CDR3 length equals 15 residues. The ends lost 6 bases at V and 3 bases at J; junction bases unmatched: 13. CDR3 sequence: CSVTARGGWDYEQYF. CDR3 in DNA: TGCAGCGTCACCGCACGCGGGGGGTGGGACTACGAGCAGTACTTC.

This clone is a singleton in its sample. V is TRBV27 and J is TRBJ1-5; D unclear. This CDR3 is 14 amino acids long. Trimming left V 3 bases short and J 6 bases short, with 12 bases between. CDR1 and CDR2 (germline): MNHEY, SMNVEV (reference sequence). The CDR3 DNA reads TGTGCCAGCAGTTTTGAGGGCCTCAGTCAGCCCCAGCATTTT. It specifies CASSFEGLSQPQHF.

This clone was detected once. The V call is TRBV12-3 or TRBV12-4, the J call TRBJ1-2; 8 bases agree with TRBD1. V shed 5 bases, J shed 6 bases, and the junction held 2 bases outside the gene matches. The CDR3 extends over 12 amino acids. For the CDR3, the DNA is TGTGCCAGCAGTGGACAGGGAGATGGCTACACCTTC. This encodes CASSGQGDGYTF.

This clone was seen more than once but under ten times. V and J are TRBV18 and TRBJ1-2; the D is unclear. The germline V and J ends were trimmed by 1 base and 8 bases, with 14 bases remaining between them. CDR3 size: 14 residues. Germline loops: CDR1 KGHSH, CDR2 LQKENI. The CDR3 sequence: CASSPLELYWGYTF. In DNA, the CDR3 is TGTGCCAGCTCACCACTAGAACTATACTGGGGCTACACCTTC.

The chain links TRBV4-2 to TRBJ2-7; 7 bases fit TRBD1. Germline V CDR1 and CDR2: LGHNA, YNFKEQ. The CDR3 has 14 residues. V gave up 1 base and J gave up 3 bases; unmatched junction bases: 3. The CDR3 coding sequence is TGTGCCAGCAGCCAAGGAGGGACAGACTACGAGCAGTACTTC. It specifies CASSQGGTDYEQYF.

The rearrangement links TRBV6-5 to TRBJ2-3; the D is unclear. Germline CDR1 is MNHEY and CDR2 is SVGAGI. The CDR3 contains 15 residues. V was cut by 7 bases and J by 1 base, with 15 bases left in between. DNA of the CDR3: TGTGCCAGCAACACGCAGGCAGGCCGCACAGATACGCAGTATTTT. Translated: CASNTQAGRTDTQYF.

The V gene is TRBV7-9, the J gene TRBJ2-5; 8 nucleotides match TRBD2. Per the germline V gene, CDR1 is SEHNR and CDR2 is FQNEAQ (reference sequence). With 5 bases clipped from V and 1 base from J, the junction kept 3 bases outside the gene matches. CDR3 length: 14 residues. The CDR3 DNA reads TGTGCCAGCAGCCTCGGGACTAGCCAAGAGACCCAGTACTTC. This codes for CASSLGTSQETQYF.

V usage is TRBV29-1 and J usage is TRBJ2-7; D possibly corresponds to TRBD1 (5 bases). Trimming shortened V by 4 bases and J by 4 bases, and 14 bases separated the two germline ends. This CDR3 has 13 amino acids. Germline V lookup: CDR1 SQVTM, CDR2 ANQGSEA. CDR3 region: CSVAAGYNYEQYF. The CDR3 DNA reads TGCAGCGTTGCGGCAGGGTACAATTACGAGCAGTACTTC.

The chain joins TRBV7-2 to TRBJ2-3, with 10 nucleotides matching TRBD2. The V segment lost 2 bases and the J segment 2 bases; nucleotides outside the gene matches: 10. Germline V gene sequence: CDR1 SGHTA, CDR2 FQGNSA. The CDR3 has 18 amino acids. CDR3 sequence reads: CASSLKTFGLAVTDTQYF. The CDR3 DNA is TGTGCCAGCAGCTTAAAGACCTTCGGACTAGCGGTCACAGATACGCAGTATTTT.

This clone was detected only once. The chain joins TRBV11-3 to TRBJ2-5, with 8 bases aligning to TRBD1. V dropped 6 bases and J dropped 6; count of bases not matched to a gene: 9. Germline lookup yields CDR1 SGHNT and CDR2 YENEEA. The CDR3 loop spans 14 amino acids. The CDR3 protein is CASSDRGIKKTQYF. The CDR3 DNA sequence: TGTGCCAGCAGTGACAGGGGCATAAAAAAGACCCAGTACTTC.

This rearrangement joins TRBV19 to TRBJ1-5; 9 nucleotides align to TRBD1. CDR3 length: 16 residues. J was trimmed by 7 bases and V by 3 bases; bases with no gene match: 10. Germline CDR1 is LNHDA and CDR2 is SQIVND (reference sequence). The CDR3 loop reads CASSILQGAGRQPQHF. In nucleotides, the CDR3 is TGTGCCAGTAGTATCCTACAGGGGGCGGGACGGCAGCCCCAGCATTTT.

This chain uses TRBV5-1 with TRBJ2-7; 8 bases fit TRBD2. This CDR3 comprises 13 residues. Germline CDR1 and CDR2: SGHRS and YFSETQ. Germline trimming cut 4 bases from V and 5 bases from J; bases unmatched to any gene: 5. This chain's CDR3 is CASSTDGGDEQYF. CDR3 nucleotide sequence: TGCGCCAGCAGCACCGACGGGGGGGACGAGCAGTACTTC.

The V and J genes are TRBV27 and TRBJ2-7; 14 bases fit TRBD2. Germline CDR1 and CDR2: MNHEY and SMNVEV (reference sequence). This CDR3 has 15 residues. The trim removed 5 bases at V and 3 bases at J, leaving 3 bases unmatched. CDR3 DNA: TGTGCCAGCAGTCCGGGGACTAGCGGGAGCTACGAGCAGTACTTC. It translates to CASSPGTSGSYEQYF.

V and J are TRBV5-1 and TRBJ2-5; 9 nucleotides align to TRBD2. This CDR3 has 13 amino acids. The germline CDR1 and CDR2 sequences are SGHRS and YFSETQ. J lost 6 bases, V lost 8 bases, and 8 bases had no gene match. The CDR3 sequence: CARDGGRAKTQYF. CDR3 DNA: TGCGCCAGAGATGGCGGGAGGGCCAAGACCCAGTACTTC.

V gene TRBV18 combines with J gene TRBJ1-1; 7 positions agree with TRBD1. Looked up from germline, CDR1 is KGHSH and CDR2 is LQKENI. CDR3 length equals 15 residues. V was clipped by 6 bases and J by 0 bases; unmatched bases: 7. As DNA, the CDR3 is TGTGCCAGCTCGCTCGAAGGGACAGTGAACACTGAAGCTTTCTTT. This sequence encodes CASSLEGTVNTEAFF.

The rearrangement uses TRBV6-2 or TRBV6-3 and TRBJ2-7; 7 bases align to TRBD2. The trim removed 2 bases at V and 2 bases at J, leaving 6 bases unmatched. The CDR3 sequence is 15 residues long. Germline CDR1 is MNHEY and CDR2 is SVGEGT. The CDR3 DNA is TGTGCCAGCAGTTACGGCGGGAGCTACCCCTACGAGCAGTACTTC. Translation: CASSYGGSYPYEQYF.

This chain joins TRBV11-2 and TRBJ2-7, with 9 bases aligning to TRBD1. V gave up 6 bases and J gave up 3 bases; unmatched junction bases: 6. The CDR3 totals 14 residues. CDR1 is SGHAT, CDR2 FQNNGV, per germline. CDR3 loop: CASRMDRGGYEQYF. The CDR3 DNA is TGTGCCAGCAGAATGGACAGGGGAGGCTACGAGCAGTACTTC.

V is TRBV9 and J is TRBJ1-2; TRBD1 is a possible D gene (6 bases). From germline, CDR1 is SGDLS and CDR2 YYNGEE. Deletions cut 4 bases from V and 4 bases from J, with 14 bases between. The length of the CDR3 is 14 residues. The CDR3 sequence: CASSPGGSSYGYTF. The CDR3, as DNA: TGTGCCAGCAGCCCGGGGGGCTCCTCCTATGGCTACACCTTC. Drawing the rest from reference TRBV9 and TRBJ1-2, the complete variable domain is DSGVTQTPKHLITATGQRVTLRCSPRSGDLSVYWYQQSLDQGLQFLIQYYNGEERAKGNILERFSAQQFPDLHSELNLSSLELGDSALYFCASSPGGSSYGYTFGSGTRLTVV.

This clone was seen a single time. One junction end disagrees with the germline gene, perhaps due to a read error. The chain joins TRBV4-3 to TRBJ1-2, with D maybe TRBD1 (5 bases). CDR1 and CDR2 from the germline V gene are LGHNA and YSLEER. The CDR3 has 18 amino acids. The CDR3 sequence: CASSHKGQGGLAKYGYTF. The DNA of the CDR3 is TGCGCCAGCAGCCATAAGGGCCAGGGCGGCTTGGCTAAGTATGGCTACACCTTC.

The V call is TRBV5-6, the J call TRBJ2-7; 9 nucleotides agree with TRBD1. This CDR3 has 14 residues. Germline values: CDR1 SGHDT, CDR2 YYEEEE. Losses at the gene ends were 2 bases for V and 7 bases for J; bases not matched to a gene: 7. The CDR3 coding sequence is TGTGCCAGCAGCTTACAGGGGGCCTCGGGGGAGCAGTACTTC. As protein: CASSLQGASGEQYF.

This rearrangement joins TRBV9 to TRBJ2-2; 8 bases are shared with TRBD1. V dropped 0 bases and J dropped 6; count of bases not matched to a gene: 7. This CDR3 region has 16 residues. Germline CDR1 and CDR2: SGDLS and YYNGEE. The CDR3 here is CASSVARQGAAGELFF. CDR3 DNA sequence: TGTGCCAGCAGCGTAGCTCGGCAGGGGGCCGCCGGGGAGCTGTTTTTT. Complete variable domain (other parts from reference TRBV9 and TRBJ2-2): DSGVTQTPKHLITATGQRVTLRCSPRSGDLSVYWYQQSLDQGLQFLIQYYNGEERAKGNILERFSAQQFPDLHSELNLSSLELGDSALYFCASSVARQGAAGELFFGEGSRLTVL.

The chain joins TRBV6-6 to TRBJ1-4, with 7 bases fitting TRBD1. CDR1 MNHNY and CDR2 SVGAGI come from the germline V gene (reference sequence). V lost 1 base, J lost 4 bases, and 3 bases stayed unmatched. The length of the CDR3 is 15 residues. The CDR3 DNA sequence: TGTGCCAGCAGTTACTTGCAGGGGGGTAATGAAAAACTGTTTTTT. Translated: CASSYLQGGNEKLFF.

This rearrangement joins TRBV5-1 to TRBJ1-4; 8 bases align to TRBD1. CDR3 length: 15 residues. Germline V gives CDR1 SGHRS, CDR2 YFSETQ. J was trimmed by 6 bases and V by 0 bases; bases with no gene match: 4. The DNA for the CDR3 is TGCGCCAGCAGCTTGGCTCAGGGGGCGGATGAAAAACTGTTTTTT. Translation gives CASSLAQGADEKLFF. The complete variable domain, with remaining parts taken from reference TRBV5-1 and TRBJ1-4, reads KAGVTQTPRYLIKTRGQQVTLSCSPISGHRSVSWYQQTPGQGLQFLFEYFSETQRNKGNFPGRFSGRQFSNSRSEMNVSTLELGDSALYLCASSLAQGADEKLFFGSGTQLSVL.

V gene TRBV28 combines with J gene TRBJ2-1; 10 bases align to TRBD2. The CDR3 contains 15 residues. CDR1 and CDR2 from the germline V gene are MDHEN and SYDVKM. The V segment lost 6 bases and the J segment 5 bases; nucleotides outside the gene matches: 7. The CDR3 region has the DNA TGTGCCAGCAGCTCGACTAGCGGGTCACACAATGAGCAGTTCTTC. It yields the protein CASSSTSGSHNEQFF.

The gene calls are TRBV11-3 and TRBJ2-5; D may be TRBD2 (5 bases). Germline CDR1 SGHNT, CDR2 YENEEA. The CDR3 runs to 13 residues. V was trimmed by 2 bases and J by 2 bases, leaving 6 bases between them. As DNA, the CDR3 is TGTGCCAGCAGCTTAACTAGGCAAGAGACCCAGTACTTC. As protein: CASSLTRQETQYF.

V and J are TRBV7-3 and TRBJ2-6; maybe TRBD1 (5 bases). V lost 3 bases, J lost 0 bases, and 12 bases lay in between. The CDR3 covers 17 residues. Germline V CDR1 and CDR2: SGHTA, FQGTGA. The DNA of the CDR3 is TGTGCCAGCAGCTTTTCACAGGACCACTCTGGGGCCAACGTCCTGACTTTC. It encodes CASSFSQDHSGANVLTF. The full variable domain, rest sourced from reference TRBV7-3 and TRBJ2-6, is GAGVSQTPSNKVTEKGKYVELRCDPISGHTALYWYRQSLGQGPEFLIYFQGTGAADDSGLPNDRFFAVRPEGSVSTLKIQRTERGDSAVYLCASSFSQDHSGANVLTFGAGSRLTVL.

This clone was recorded a few times. CDR3 DNA: TGTGCCAGCAGCCGTAACAGGATTACTGGCTACACCTTC. Encoded protein: CASSRNRITGYTF. V usage is TRBV5-4 and J usage is TRBJ1-2; D possibly corresponds to TRBD1 (5 bases). Trimming stripped 4 bases from V and 7 bases from J, with 14 bases between. Germline V gene lookup returns CDR1 SGHNT and CDR2 YYREEE (reference sequence). The CDR3 consists of 13 residues. Filled out from reference TRBV5-4 and TRBJ1-2, the complete variable domain reads ETGVTQSPTHLIKTRGQQVTLRCSSQSGHNTVSWYQQALGQGPQFIFQYYREEENGRGNFPPRFSGLQFPNYSSELNVNALELDDSALYLCASSRNRITGYTFGSGTRLTVV.

This clone was seen a single time. For the CDR3, the DNA is TGTGCCAGCAGCAGCCCGACAGATCACCGCTACACCTTC. Its translation: CASSSPTDHRYTF. The chain combines TRBV6-5 with TRBJ1-2, with D possibly TRBD1 on 5 matching bases. The CDR3 totals 13 residues. The V and J ends lost 6 bases and 9 bases respectively, with 17 bases between them. Looked up from germline, CDR1 is MNHEY and CDR2 is SVGAGI.

This chain links TRBV11-2 with TRBJ1-1; no clear D. The ends were cut back, 2 bases at V and 4 bases at J, with 14 bases in the middle. Germline V CDR1 and CDR2: SGHAT, FQNNGV. This CDR3 region has 15 residues. CDR3 DNA: TGTGCCAGCAGCTTAATAGCTAGGCGGGGCACTGAAGCTTTCTTT. It specifies CASSLIARRGTEAFF.

The chain recombines TRBV4-3 with TRBJ2-2, with 9 bases fitting TRBD2. The length of the CDR3 is 18 residues. Germline V gene sequence: CDR1 LGHNA, CDR2 YSLEER. V lost 0 bases and J lost 1; bases outside the gene matches: 6. CDR3 in DNA: TGCGCCAGCAGCCAAGATCCGGGGACTAGCTGGAACACCGGGGAGCTGTTTTTT. This encodes CASSQDPGTSWNTGELFF.

This clone was seen just once. This rearrangement joins TRBV6-5 to TRBJ2-5; the match to TRBD1 covers 8 bases. After removal of 5 bases from V and 5 bases from J, the junction contained 4 bases not matched to a gene. Germline values: CDR1 MNHEY, CDR2 SVGAGI. The CDR3 has 13 residues. The chain's CDR3 is CASSRTGMETQYF. As DNA, the CDR3 is TGTGCCAGCAGTAGGACAGGGATGGAGACCCAGTACTTC.